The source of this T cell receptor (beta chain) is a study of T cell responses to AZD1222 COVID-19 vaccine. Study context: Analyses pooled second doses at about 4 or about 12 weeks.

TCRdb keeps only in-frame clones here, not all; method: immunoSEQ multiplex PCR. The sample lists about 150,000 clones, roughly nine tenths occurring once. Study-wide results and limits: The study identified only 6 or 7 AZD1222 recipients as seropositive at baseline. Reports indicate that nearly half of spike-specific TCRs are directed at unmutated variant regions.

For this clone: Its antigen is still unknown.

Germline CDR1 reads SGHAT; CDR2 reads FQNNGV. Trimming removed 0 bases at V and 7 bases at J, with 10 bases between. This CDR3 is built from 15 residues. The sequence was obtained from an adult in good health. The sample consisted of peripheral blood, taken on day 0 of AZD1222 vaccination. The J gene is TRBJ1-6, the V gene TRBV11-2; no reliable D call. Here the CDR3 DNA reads TGTGCCAGCAGCTTAGAAGGGAGCTTCAATTCACCCCTCCACTTT. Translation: CASSLEGSFNSPLHF.